The rows below give T cell receptor beta chains drawn from one sample of a study of T cells in Graves' hyperthyroidism and ophthalmopathy. TCRdb re-analysed the multiplex PCR reads in MiXCR, keeping a single row per CDR3 protein. Here the sample spans fewer than 750,000 distinct CDR3 sequences, roughly 14% being singletons. The sample consisted of blood. The receptors were sampled from a woman aged 40 to 50 with Graves' ophthalmopathy. Each CDR3 is given with its conserved first and last residue. Fields, in order: CDR3 protein, J gene, V gene.

CDR3: CSVASGTNEKLFF
J: TRBJ1-4
V: TRBV29-1

CDR3: CASSQPGAANYGYTF
J: TRBJ1-2
V: TRBV3-1

CDR3: CASSKSTGWDTEAFF
J: TRBJ1-1
V: TRBV10-3

CDR3: CASSLYGGMNTEAFF
J: TRBJ1-1
V: TRBV5-1

CDR3: CASSDQLNTEAFF
J: TRBJ1-1
V: TRBV25-1

CDR3: CASSLVGLAGGPADTQYF
J: TRBJ2-3
V: TRBV27

CDR3: CASSKFGIQETQYF
J: TRBJ2-5
V: TRBV19

CDR3: CASSLGDSLGWQYF
J: TRBJ2-7
V: TRBV7-2

CDR3: CASSLGDRTTEAFF
J: TRBJ1-1
V: TRBV6-2/TRBV6-3

CDR3: CAITNRDLYGYTF
J: TRBJ1-2
V: TRBV10-3

CDR3: CASGWTANTEAFF
J: TRBJ1-1
V: TRBV12-3/TRBV12-4

CDR3: CSVLVGGYEQYF
J: TRBJ2-7
V: TRBV29-1

CDR3: CASSVRLPLAGYLYEQYF
J: TRBJ2-7
V: TRBV6-1

CDR3: CASSDKRGNQPQHF
J: TRBJ1-5
V: TRBV19

CDR3: CASSSPSIGRGGELFF
J: TRBJ2-2
V: TRBV28

CDR3: CSASYWAAGETQYF
J: TRBJ2-5
V: TRBV20-1